This TCR beta chain came from a study of Ad26.COV2.S vaccination and SARS-CoV-2 variants. The study's findings and limits: Vaccine recipients and placebo recipients showed similar non-spike TCR breadth. Reportedly, after vaccination the spike-specific CD8+ and CD4+ T cell responses displayed substantial breadth. Vaccine recipients posted higher spike-specific TCR breadth than their placebo counterparts.

This table comes from immunoSEQ multiplex PCR, and its TCRdb copy is limited to in-frame clones, with some not included. The sample holds approximately 340,000 clones, 92% seen once. A word on this clone: Its target is not known.

The sequences come from peripheral blood, collected after recovery from COVID-19. The clonotype comes from a human donor who had recovered from COVID-19.

The CDR3 loop reads CATTLVRGTSYEQYF. In DNA, the CDR3 is TGTGCCACCACGCTTGTGCGGGGAACCTCCTACGAGCAGTACTTC. V gene TRBV2 combines with J gene TRBJ2-7; D perhaps matches TRBD2 (6 bases). The CDR3 contains 15 residues. Trimming took off 10 bases at V and 0 bases at J, with 19 bases between the two ends. CDR1 is SNHLY, CDR2 FYNNEI, per germline.